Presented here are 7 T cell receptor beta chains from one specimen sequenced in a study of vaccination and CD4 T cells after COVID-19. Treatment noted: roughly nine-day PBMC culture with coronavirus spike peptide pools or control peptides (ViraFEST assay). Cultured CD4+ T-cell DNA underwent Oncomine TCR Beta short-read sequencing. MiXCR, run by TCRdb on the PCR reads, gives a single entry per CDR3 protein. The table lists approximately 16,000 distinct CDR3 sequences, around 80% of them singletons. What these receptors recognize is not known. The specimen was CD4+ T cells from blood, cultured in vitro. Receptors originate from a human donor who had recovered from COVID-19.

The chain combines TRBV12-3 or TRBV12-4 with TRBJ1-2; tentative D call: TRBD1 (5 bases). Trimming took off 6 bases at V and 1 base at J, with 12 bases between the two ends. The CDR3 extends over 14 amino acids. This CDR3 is CASRSTGLNYGYTF. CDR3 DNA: TGTGCCAGCAGGTCAACAGGACTTAACTATGGCTACACCTTC.

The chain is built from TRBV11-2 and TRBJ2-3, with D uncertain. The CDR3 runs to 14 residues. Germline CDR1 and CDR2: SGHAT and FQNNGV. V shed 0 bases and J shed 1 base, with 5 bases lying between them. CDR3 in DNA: TGTGCCAGCAGCTTAGATCGCCGCACAGATACGCAGTATTTT. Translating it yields CASSLDRRTDTQYF.

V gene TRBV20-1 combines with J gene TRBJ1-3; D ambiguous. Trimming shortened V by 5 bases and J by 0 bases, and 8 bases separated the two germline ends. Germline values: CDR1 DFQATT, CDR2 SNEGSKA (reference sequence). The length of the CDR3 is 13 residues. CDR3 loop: CSAESGSGNTIYF. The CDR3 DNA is TGCAGTGCTGAGAGCGGCTCTGGAAACACCATATATTTT.

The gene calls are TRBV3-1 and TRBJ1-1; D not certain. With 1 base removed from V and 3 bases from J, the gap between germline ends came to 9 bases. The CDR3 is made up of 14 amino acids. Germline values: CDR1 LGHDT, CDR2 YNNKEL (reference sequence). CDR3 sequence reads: CASSQVSSDTEAFF. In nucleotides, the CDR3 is TGTGCCAGCAGCCAAGTCTCAAGTGACACTGAAGCTTTCTTT.

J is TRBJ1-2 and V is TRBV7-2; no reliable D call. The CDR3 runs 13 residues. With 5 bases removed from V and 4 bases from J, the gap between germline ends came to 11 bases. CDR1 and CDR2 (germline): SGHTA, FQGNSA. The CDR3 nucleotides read TGTGCCAGCAGCCCACCAATGACCTATGGCTACACCTTC. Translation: CASSPPMTYGYTF.

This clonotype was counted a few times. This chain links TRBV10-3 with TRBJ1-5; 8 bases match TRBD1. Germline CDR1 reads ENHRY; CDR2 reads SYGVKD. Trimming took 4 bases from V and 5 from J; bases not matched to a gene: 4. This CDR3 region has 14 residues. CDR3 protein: CAISAGGFDQPQHF. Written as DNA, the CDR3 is TGTGCCATCAGTGCAGGGGGCTTTGATCAGCCCCAGCATTTT.

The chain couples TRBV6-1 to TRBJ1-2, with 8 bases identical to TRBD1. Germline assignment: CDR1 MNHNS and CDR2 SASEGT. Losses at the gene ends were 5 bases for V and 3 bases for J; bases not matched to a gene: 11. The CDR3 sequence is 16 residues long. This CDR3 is CASSRPRTGLDYGYTF. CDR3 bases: TGTGCCAGCAGTCGACCACGGACAGGGCTGGACTATGGCTACACCTTC.